This TCR beta chain was found in a study of glioma-infiltrating T cells. General study points: Tissue-blood divergence was below expectation in non-neoplastic patients, above in gliomas.

This clonotype was seen more than once but under ten times. Its antigen remains unknown. The iRepertoire nested amplicon-rescue multiplex PCR amplified TCR alpha and beta CDR3s from RNA. TCRdb passed the multiplex PCR reads through MiXCR, listing each CDR3 protein once. The sample carries about 130,000 distinct CDR3 sequences, about 23% recorded once. Germline CDR1 reads SNHLY; CDR2 reads FYNNEI. V shed 6 bases and J 7 bases; nucleotides not matched to a gene: 7. CDR3 length equals 15 residues. This sequence joins TRBV2 and TRBJ2-1; TRBD2 agrees at 12 bases. Material: glioma tissue, nonneoplastic brain tissue, or PBMCs (not recorded which). The TCR sequence derives from a human donor with low-grade glioma or glioblastoma, undergoing nonglioma brain surgery, or in good health (not recorded which). DNA of the CDR3: TGTGCCAGCAGCGAACTAGCGGGAGGAGGAAATGAGCAGTTCTTC. Protein sequence: CASSELAGGGNEQFF.